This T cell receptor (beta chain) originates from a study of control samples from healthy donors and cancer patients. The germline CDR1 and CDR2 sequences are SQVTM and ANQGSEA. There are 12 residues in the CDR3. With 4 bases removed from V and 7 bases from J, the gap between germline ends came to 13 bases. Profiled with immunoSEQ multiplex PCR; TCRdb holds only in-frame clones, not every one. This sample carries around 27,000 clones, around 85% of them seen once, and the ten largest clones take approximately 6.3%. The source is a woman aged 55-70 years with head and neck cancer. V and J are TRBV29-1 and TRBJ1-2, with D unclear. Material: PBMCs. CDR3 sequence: CSVGTWVAGYTF. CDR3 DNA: TGCAGCGTTGGTACGTGGGTTGCTGGCTACACCTTC.